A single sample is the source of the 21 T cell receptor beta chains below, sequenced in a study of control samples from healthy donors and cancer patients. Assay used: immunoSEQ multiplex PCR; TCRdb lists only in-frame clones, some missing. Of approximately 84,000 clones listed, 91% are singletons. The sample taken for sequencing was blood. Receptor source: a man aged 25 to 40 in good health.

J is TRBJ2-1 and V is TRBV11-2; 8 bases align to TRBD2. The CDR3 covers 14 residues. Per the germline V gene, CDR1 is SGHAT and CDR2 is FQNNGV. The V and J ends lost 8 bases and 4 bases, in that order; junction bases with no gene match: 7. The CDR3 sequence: CASLRGGIYNEQFF. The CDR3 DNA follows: TGTGCCAGCCTACGGGGGGGAATTTACAATGAGCAGTTCTTC.

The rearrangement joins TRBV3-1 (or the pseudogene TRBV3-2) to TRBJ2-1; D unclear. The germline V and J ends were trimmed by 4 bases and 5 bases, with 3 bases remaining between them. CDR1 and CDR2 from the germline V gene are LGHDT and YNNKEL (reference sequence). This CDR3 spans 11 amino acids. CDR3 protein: CASSLNNEQFF. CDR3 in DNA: TGTGCCAGCAGCCTAAACAATGAGCAGTTCTTC.

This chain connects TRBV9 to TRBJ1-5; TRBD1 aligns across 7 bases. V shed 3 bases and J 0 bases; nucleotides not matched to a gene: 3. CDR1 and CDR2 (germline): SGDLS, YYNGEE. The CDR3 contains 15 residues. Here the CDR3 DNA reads TGTGCCAGCAGCGCTACAGGGGCTAGCAATCAGCCCCAGCATTTT. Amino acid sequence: CASSATGASNQPQHF.

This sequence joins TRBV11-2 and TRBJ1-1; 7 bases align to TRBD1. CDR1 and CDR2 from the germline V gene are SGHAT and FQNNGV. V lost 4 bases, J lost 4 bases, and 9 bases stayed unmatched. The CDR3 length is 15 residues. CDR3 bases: TGTGCCAGCAGCTCACAGATAACAGGGGTCACTGAAGCTTTCTTT. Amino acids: CASSSQITGVTEAFF.

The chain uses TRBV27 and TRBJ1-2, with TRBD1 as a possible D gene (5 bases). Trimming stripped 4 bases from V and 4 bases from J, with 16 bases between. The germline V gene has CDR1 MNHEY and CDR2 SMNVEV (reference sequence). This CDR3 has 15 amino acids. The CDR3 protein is CASSYRTGFFYGYTF. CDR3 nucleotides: TGTGCCAGCAGTTATCGCACAGGATTCTTCTATGGCTACACCTTC.

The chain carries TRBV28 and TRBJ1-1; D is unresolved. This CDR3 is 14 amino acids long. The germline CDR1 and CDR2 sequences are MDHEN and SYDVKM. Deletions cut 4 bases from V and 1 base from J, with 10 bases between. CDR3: CASSSRAENTEAFF. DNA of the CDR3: TGTGCCAGCAGTTCCCGGGCCGAGAACACTGAAGCTTTCTTT.

CDR3 residues: CASSSGQAGTDTQYF. The DNA of the CDR3 is TGTGCCAGCAGCTCGGGACAGGCGGGCACAGATACGCAGTATTTT. The chain recombines TRBV7-3 with TRBJ2-3; 8 positions match TRBD1. Germline V gene data show CDR1 as SGHTA and CDR2 as FQGTGA. There are 15 residues in the CDR3. V was clipped by 4 bases and J by 1 base; unmatched bases: 4.

Here the CDR3 reads CASSLAPGAYEQYF. CDR3 in DNA: TGTGCCAGCAGTTTGGCCCCAGGGGCCTACGAGCAGTACTTC. The chain employs TRBV28 and TRBJ2-7, with TRBD1 as a possible D gene (6 bases). CDR1 and CDR2 from the germline V gene are MDHEN and SYDVKM. The CDR3 is 14 residues long. Trimming removed 3 bases from V and 2 bases from J, with 11 bases in between.

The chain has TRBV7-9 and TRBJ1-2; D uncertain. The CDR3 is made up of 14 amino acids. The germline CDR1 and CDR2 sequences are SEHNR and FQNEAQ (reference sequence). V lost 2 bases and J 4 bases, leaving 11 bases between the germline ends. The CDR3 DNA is TGTGCCAGCAGCTTAAAAGGGTTAAGCTATGGCTACACCTTC. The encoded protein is CASSLKGLSYGYTF. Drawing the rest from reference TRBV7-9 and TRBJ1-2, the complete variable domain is DTGVSQNPRHKITKRGQNVTFRCDPISEHNRLYWYRQTLGQGPEFLTYFQNEAQLEKSRLLSDRFSAERPKGSFSTLEIQRTEQGDSAMYLCASSLKGLSYGYTFGSGTRLTVV.

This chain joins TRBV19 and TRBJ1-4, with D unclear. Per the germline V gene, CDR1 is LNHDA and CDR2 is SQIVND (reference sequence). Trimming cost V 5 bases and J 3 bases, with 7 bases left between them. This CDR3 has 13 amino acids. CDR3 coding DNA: TGTGCCAGTAGTGGCCTTGCTAATGAAAAACTGTTTTTT. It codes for CASSGLANEKLFF. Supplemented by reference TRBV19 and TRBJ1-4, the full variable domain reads DGGITQSPKYLFRKEGQNVTLSCEQNLNHDAMYWYRQDPGQGLRLIYYSQIVNDFQKGDIAEGYSVSREKKESFPLTVTSAQKNPTAFYLCASSGLANEKLFFGSGTQLSVL.

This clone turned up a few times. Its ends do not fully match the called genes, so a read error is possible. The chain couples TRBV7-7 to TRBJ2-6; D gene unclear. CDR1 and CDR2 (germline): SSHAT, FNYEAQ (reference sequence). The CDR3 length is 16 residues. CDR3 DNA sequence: TGTGCTAGCAGCCCCGACGGGCAATCTGGGGCCAACGTCCTGACTTTC. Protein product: CASSPDGQSGANVLTF.

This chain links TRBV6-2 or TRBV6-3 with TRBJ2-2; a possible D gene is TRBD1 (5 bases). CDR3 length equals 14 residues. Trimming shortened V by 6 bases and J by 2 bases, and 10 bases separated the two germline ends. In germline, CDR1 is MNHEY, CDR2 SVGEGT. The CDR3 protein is CASSQGSNTGELFF. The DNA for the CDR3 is TGTGCCAGCAGCCAGGGTTCTAACACCGGGGAGCTGTTTTTT.

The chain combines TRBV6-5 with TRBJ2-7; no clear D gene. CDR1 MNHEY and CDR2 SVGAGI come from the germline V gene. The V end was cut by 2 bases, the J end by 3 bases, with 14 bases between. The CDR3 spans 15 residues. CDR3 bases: TGTGCCAGCAGTTACGGCCCGACGCAGCGCTACGAGCAGTACTTC. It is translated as CASSYGPTQRYEQYF.

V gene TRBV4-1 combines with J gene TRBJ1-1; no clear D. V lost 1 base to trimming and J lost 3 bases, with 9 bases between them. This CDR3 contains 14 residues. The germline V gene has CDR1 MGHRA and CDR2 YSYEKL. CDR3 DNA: TGCGCCAGCAGCCAAGTGTTCTACTACACTGAAGCTTTCTTT. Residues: CASSQVFYYTEAFF.

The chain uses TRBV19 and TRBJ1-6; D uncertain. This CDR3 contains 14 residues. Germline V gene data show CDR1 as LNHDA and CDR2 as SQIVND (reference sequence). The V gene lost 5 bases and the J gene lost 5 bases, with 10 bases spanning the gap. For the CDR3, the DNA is TGTGCCAGTAGTGGGTCATACGATAATTCACCCCTCCACTTT. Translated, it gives CASSGSYDNSPLHF.

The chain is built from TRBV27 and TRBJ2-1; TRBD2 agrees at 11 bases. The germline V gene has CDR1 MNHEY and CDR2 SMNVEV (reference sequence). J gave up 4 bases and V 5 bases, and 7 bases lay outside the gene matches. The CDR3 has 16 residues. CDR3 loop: CASSPVPSGGYNEQFF. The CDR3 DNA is TGTGCCAGCAGTCCCGTTCCTAGCGGGGGGTACAATGAGCAGTTCTTC.

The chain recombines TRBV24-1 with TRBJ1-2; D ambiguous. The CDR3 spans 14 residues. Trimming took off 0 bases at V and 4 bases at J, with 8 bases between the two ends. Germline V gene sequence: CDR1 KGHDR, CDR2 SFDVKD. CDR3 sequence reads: CATSDLSPVYGYTF. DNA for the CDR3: TGTGCCACCAGTGATTTGAGTCCGGTCTATGGCTACACCTTC.

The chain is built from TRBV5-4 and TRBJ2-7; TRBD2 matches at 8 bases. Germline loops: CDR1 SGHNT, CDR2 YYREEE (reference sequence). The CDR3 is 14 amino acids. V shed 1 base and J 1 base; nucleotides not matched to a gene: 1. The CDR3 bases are TGTGCCAGCAGCTTGCGGGGGGGATCCTACGAGCAGTACTTC. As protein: CASSLRGGSYEQYF. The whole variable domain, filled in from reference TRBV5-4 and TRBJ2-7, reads ETGVTQSPTHLIKTRGQQVTLRCSSQSGHNTVSWYQQALGQGPQFIFQYYREEENGRGNFPPRFSGLQFPNYSSELNVNALELDDSALYLCASSLRGGSYEQYFGPGTRLTVT.

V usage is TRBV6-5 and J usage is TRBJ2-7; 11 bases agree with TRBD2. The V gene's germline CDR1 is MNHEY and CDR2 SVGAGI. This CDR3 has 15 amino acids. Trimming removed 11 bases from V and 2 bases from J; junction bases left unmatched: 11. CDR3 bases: TGTGCCTGCCAACTAGCGGGAGTAGAGGCCTACGAGCAGTACTTC. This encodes CACQLAGVEAYEQYF.

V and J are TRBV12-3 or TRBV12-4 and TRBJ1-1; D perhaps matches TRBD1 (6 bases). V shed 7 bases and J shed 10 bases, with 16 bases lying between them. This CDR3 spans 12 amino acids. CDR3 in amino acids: CASKSTEGGAFF. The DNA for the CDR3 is TGTGCCAGCAAATCTACAGAAGGGGGAGCTTTCTTT.

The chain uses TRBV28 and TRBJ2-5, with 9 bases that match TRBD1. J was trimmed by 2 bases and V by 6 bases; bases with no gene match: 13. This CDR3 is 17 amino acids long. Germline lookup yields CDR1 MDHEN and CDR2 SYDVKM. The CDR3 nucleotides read TGTGCCAGCAGGACGAACCGGGACAGGGTGCCTCAAGAGACCCAGTACTTC. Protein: CASRTNRDRVPQETQYF.